This T cell receptor beta chain was found in a study of T cell responses to AZD1222 COVID-19 vaccine. The protocol was immunoSEQ multiplex PCR, while the TCRdb copy is restricted to in-frame clones and leaves out a portion. Among around 180,000 clones listed, just under 90% were seen once. In regard to this clone: Its specificity is unknown.

V lost 1 base and J 2 bases, leaving 14 bases between the germline ends. The CDR3 has 16 residues. CDR1 is MNHNS and CDR2 is SASEGT in the germline V gene. General study findings and limits: Only six people who got AZD1222 tested seropositive at baseline.

The source was peripheral blood, collected on day 0 of AZD1222 vaccination. This chain joins TRBV6-1 and TRBJ1-2, with a tentative D call TRBD1 (5 bases). This TCR came from an adult in good health. The CDR3 bases are TGTGCCAGCAGTGAAGAGGGCAGTGGGGGGAACTATGGCTACACCTTC. It codes for CASSEEGSGGNYGYTF.